The 29 T cell receptor beta chains in this list originate from one sample, sequenced in a study of human T cells and chemical hapten exposure. TCRdb re-derived calls from the RACE reads in MiXCR, one entry per CDR3 protein. The table shows some 89,000 distinct CDR3 sequences, with around 25% occurring only once. As for time point: patch test 3, about 24 weeks after DPC sensitization. Treatment indicated: therapeutic diphenylcyclopropenone sensitization with weekly scalp DPC. Sequenced material: whole blood, taken in connection with sensitization to the hapten diphenylcyclopropenone (DPC). The receptor source for this set is a man aged 35 to 55 with alopecia areata. Some clones in this sample may be carry-over from other donors' samples.

The gene calls are TRBV7-2 and TRBJ2-1; possibly TRBD1 for D (6 bases). Germline values: CDR1 SGHTA, CDR2 FQGNSA. This CDR3 contains 13 residues. V was pared by 4 bases and J by 6 bases, with 10 bases between. The CDR3 sequence is CASSSIGGNEQFF. CDR3 sequence (DNA): TGTGCCAGCAGCTCTATAGGGGGCAATGAGCAGTTCTTC.

The chain uses TRBV20-1 and TRBJ1-4; no clear D. Trimming shortened V by 0 bases and J by 4 bases, and 15 bases separated the two germline ends. The germline V gene has CDR1 DFQATT and CDR2 SNEGSKA (reference sequence). The CDR3 contains 16 residues. CDR3: CSARDPAGRDNEKLFF. DNA of the CDR3: TGCAGTGCTAGAGACCCAGCGGGCAGAGATAATGAAAAACTGTTTTTT.

This clonotype was seen only once. The rearrangement joins TRBV25-1 to TRBJ2-7; the match to TRBD2 covers 7 bases. Trimming took 0 bases from V and 5 from J; bases not matched to a gene: 13. From germline, CDR1 is MGHDK and CDR2 SYGVNS. The CDR3 has 17 residues. The CDR3 DNA sequence: TGTGCCAGCAGTGAATACCTCCGTGAGGGGAGGGCGCACGAGCAGTACTTC. The encoded protein is CASSEYLREGRAHEQYF.

The chain is built from TRBV20-1 and TRBJ1-2; D ambiguous. V dropped 2 bases and J dropped 9 bases, with 13 bases sitting between them. Germline V lookup: CDR1 DFQATT, CDR2 SNEGSKA (reference sequence). The CDR3 has 12 residues. CDR3 sequence reads: CSARSNHESYTF. The CDR3 nucleotides read TGCAGTGCTAGATCCAACCATGAGAGCTACACCTTC.

The chain links TRBV20-1 to TRBJ1-4, with D perhaps matching TRBD1 (6 bases). Germline CDR1 reads DFQATT; CDR2 reads SNEGSKA (reference sequence). The germline V and J ends were trimmed by 6 bases and 7 bases, with 21 bases remaining between them. There are 15 residues in the CDR3. In DNA form, the CDR3 reads TGCAGTGCCCCAGCCCCTACAGGGCGTAGTGAAAAACTGTTTTTT. As protein: CSAPAPTGRSEKLFF.

This sequence joins TRBV27 and TRBJ2-7; unclear D gene. V was pared by 6 bases and J by 5 bases, with 20 bases between. CDR1 is MNHEY, CDR2 SMNVEV, per germline (reference sequence). This CDR3 is built from 15 residues. This CDR3 is CASSARNIKIHEQYF. In DNA form, the CDR3 reads TGTGCCAGCAGCGCCCGTAACATTAAGATCCACGAGCAGTACTTC.

V usage is TRBV7-2 and J usage is TRBJ2-6; D gene ambiguous. The CDR3 runs 15 residues. Trimming left V 5 bases short and J 0 bases short, with 8 bases between. The germline V gene has CDR1 SGHTA and CDR2 FQGNSA. CDR3 DNA: TGTGCCAGCAGCCTACCTCACTCTGGGGCCAACGTCCTGACTTTC. It specifies CASSLPHSGANVLTF.

This clonotype turned up a few times. The rearrangement links TRBV28 to TRBJ1-2, with D unclear. Per germline, CDR1 MDHEN and CDR2 SYDVKM. Trimming stripped 6 bases from V and 4 bases from J, with 18 bases between. This CDR3 spans 15 amino acids. The CDR3 protein is CASSPRFGSSYGYTF. The CDR3 region has the DNA TGTGCCAGCAGCCCGAGATTCGGCAGCTCCTATGGCTACACCTTC.

The CDR3 loop reads CSAREGGLGEKLFF. CDR3 DNA: TGCAGTGCTAGAGAAGGGGGGCTAGGGGAAAAACTGTTTTTT. The V call is TRBV20-1, the J call TRBJ1-4; tentative D call: TRBD1 (6 bases). The CDR3 runs 14 residues. The germline gives CDR1 DFQATT, CDR2 SNEGSKA (reference sequence). V lost 0 bases to trimming and J lost 8 bases, with 13 bases between them.

This clonotype showed up many times. The chain recombines TRBV27 with TRBJ2-3; D not resolved. V shed 9 bases and J shed 2 bases, with 18 bases lying between them. The germline V gene has CDR1 MNHEY and CDR2 SMNVEV (reference sequence). The CDR3 extends over 15 amino acids. CDR3 loop: CASTEKGISTDTQYF. CDR3 nucleotide sequence: TGTGCCAGTACCGAGAAGGGAATTTCCACAGATACGCAGTATTTT.

CDR3 sequence (DNA): TGCAGTGCCGTGATACAAGCGGCGGATACGCAGTATTTT. This translates into CSAVIQAADTQYF. V is TRBV20-1 and J is TRBJ2-3, with D tentatively TRBD2 (5 bases). The germline V gene encodes CDR1 DFQATT and CDR2 SNEGSKA (reference sequence). V dropped 6 bases and J dropped 6 bases, with 16 bases sitting between them. CDR3 length: 13 residues.

This clonotype has just a few counts. V usage is TRBV20-1 and J usage is TRBJ2-7, with D perhaps given as TRBD1 or TRBD2 (6 bases each). The V end lost 2 bases, the J end lost 0 bases, and 17 bases lay between the germline ends. This CDR3 is built from 16 residues. Germline lookup yields CDR1 DFQATT and CDR2 SNEGSKA (reference sequence). CDR3 coding DNA: TGCAGTGCTAGAAACCGGGGGCGGGACCTCTCCTACGAGCAGTACTTC. Translating gives CSARNRGRDLSYEQYF.

This clonotype was seen a handful of times. The chain combines TRBV6-5 with TRBJ2-5, with D unclear. V shed 3 bases and J shed 6 bases, with 14 bases lying between them. Germline V gives CDR1 MNHEY, CDR2 SVGAGI. The CDR3 runs 14 residues. This CDR3 is CASSYPGPGKTQYF. As DNA, the CDR3 is TGTGCCAGCAGTTATCCCGGGCCTGGGAAGACCCAGTACTTC.

The sample holds a few counts of this clonotype. This rearrangement joins TRBV28 to TRBJ2-2; tentatively, D is TRBD1 or TRBD2 (6 bases each). Germline V lookup: CDR1 MDHEN, CDR2 SYDVKM. The ends were cut back, 6 bases at V and 4 bases at J, with 15 bases in the middle. The CDR3 extends over 15 amino acids. This CDR3 reads CASSPGGPVTGELFF. The CDR3 DNA follows: TGTGCCAGCAGCCCTGGGGGGCCGGTCACCGGGGAGCTGTTTTTT.

In its sample, this clonotype was seen many times. The V call is TRBV6-6, the J call TRBJ2-7; D not certain. V shed 4 bases and J shed 4 bases, with 8 bases lying between them. CDR1 and CDR2 (germline): MNHNY, SVGAGI (reference sequence). The CDR3 contains 12 residues. The CDR3 is CASSSTDYEQYF. The CDR3 bases are TGTGCCAGCAGTTCCACAGATTACGAGCAGTACTTC.

This chain uses TRBV18 with TRBJ2-5; D call uncertain. The CDR3 sequence is 13 residues long. Deletions cut 8 bases from V and 2 bases from J, with 12 bases between. The germline CDR1 and CDR2 sequences are KGHSH and LQKENI. DNA for the CDR3: TGTGCCAGCCGGAAGTCTCTACAAGAGACCCAGTACTTC. It specifies CASRKSLQETQYF.

The chain employs TRBV11-2 and TRBJ1-5, with a weak D call TRBD1 (5 bases). The CDR3 covers 15 residues. V gave up 3 bases and J gave up 1 base, with 10 bases separating them. CDR1 SGHAT and CDR2 FQNNGV come from the germline V gene. The CDR3 sequence: CASSFSPGSNQPQHF. The CDR3 bases are TGTGCCAGCAGCTTTAGTCCAGGGAGCAATCAGCCCCAGCATTTT.

In this sample, this clonotype turned up a few times. V is TRBV4-1 and J is TRBJ2-3, with TRBD1 matching over 10 bases. This CDR3 is 16 amino acids long. Germline CDR1 and CDR2: MGHRA and YSYEKL. V was pared by 0 bases and J by 4 bases, with 4 bases of the junction left unmatched. The CDR3, as DNA: TGCGCCAGCAGCCAAGATTCCGGACAGGGGGCAGATACGCAGTATTTT. Protein sequence: CASSQDSGQGADTQYF.

This clonotype has a handful of counts. The chain has TRBV27 and TRBJ2-2; no clear D. CDR1 and CDR2 (germline): MNHEY, SMNVEV (reference sequence). Between the trimmed V and J ends, which lost 2 bases and 4 bases, there was a span of 5 bases. The CDR3 length is 13 residues. CDR3 DNA sequence: TGTGCCAGCAGTTTAAGCTTCACCGGGGAGCTGTTTTTT. Translation gives CASSLSFTGELFF.

There are a few counts of this clonotype. The CDR3 spells CASSLDTQETQYF. The CDR3 DNA follows: TGTGCCAGCAGCTTGGACACGCAAGAGACCCAGTACTTC. The V gene is TRBV7-3, the J gene TRBJ2-5; tentatively, D is TRBD1 (5 bases). V was pared by 3 bases and J by 2 bases, with 7 bases between. CDR1 and CDR2 (germline): SGHTA, FQGTGA. The CDR3 is 13 residues long. The full variable domain, rest sourced from reference TRBV7-3 and TRBJ2-5, is GAGVSQTPSNKVTEKGKYVELRCDPISGHTALYWYRQSLGQGPEFLIYFQGTGAADDSGLPNDRFFAVRPEGSVSTLKIQRTERGDSAVYLCASSLDTQETQYFGPGTRLLVL.

The J gene is TRBJ2-7, the V gene TRBV11-3; 10 nucleotides line up with TRBD2. CDR3 length: 17 amino acids. The V and J ends lost 8 bases and 1 base, in that order; junction bases with no gene match: 14. CDR1 SGHNT and CDR2 YENEEA come from the germline V gene. CDR3 DNA sequence: TGTGCCAGCGGGGGCCTAGCGGGAGAGGGGAGATCCTACGAGCAGTACTTC. Protein sequence: CASGGLAGEGRSYEQYF.

This sequence joins TRBV5-1 and TRBJ2-1; 8 bases map to TRBD1. J was trimmed by 6 bases and V by 0 bases; bases with no gene match: 8. Germline values: CDR1 SGHRS, CDR2 YFSETQ. This CDR3 has 16 residues. CDR3 amino acids: CASSLGRDRQGNEQFF. The CDR3 nucleotides read TGCGCCAGCAGCTTGGGCCGGGACAGGCAAGGCAATGAGCAGTTCTTC.

This clonotype was counted at least ten times. The chain uses TRBV20-1 and TRBJ2-3, with no clear D. Germline CDR1 DFQATT, CDR2 SNEGSKA (reference sequence). Trimming cost V 4 bases and J 0 bases, with 14 bases left between them. The CDR3 has 15 amino acids. CDR3: CSATPEETSTDTQYF. The CDR3 DNA is TGCAGTGCTACCCCTGAGGAGACTAGCACAGATACGCAGTATTTT.

The CDR3 loop reads CASSSGQFNEKLFF. CDR3 DNA: TGTGCCAGCAGCTCGGGACAGTTTAATGAAAAACTGTTTTTT. V gene TRBV7-8 combines with J gene TRBJ1-4, with 7 nucleotides matching TRBD1. The CDR3 covers 14 residues. Trimming took 4 bases from V and 4 from J; bases not matched to a gene: 3. Germline V CDR1 and CDR2: SGHVS, FQNEAQ.

The CDR3 is CASGAGFYEQYF. DNA of the CDR3: TGTGCCAGCGGGGCAGGGTTCTACGAGCAGTACTTC. The V and J genes are TRBV28 and TRBJ2-7; D is perhaps TRBD1 (5 bases). Germline V lookup: CDR1 MDHEN, CDR2 SYDVKM. Trimming shortened V by 8 bases and J by 3 bases, and 11 bases separated the two germline ends. The CDR3 totals 12 residues. Full variable domain (remainder filled in from reference TRBV28 and TRBJ2-7): DVKVTQSSRYLVKRTGEKVFLECVQDMDHENMFWYRQDPGLGLRLIYFSYDVKMKEKGDIPEGYSVSREKKERFSLILESASTNQTSMYLCASGAGFYEQYFGPGTRLTVT.

This clonotype was seen more than once but under ten times. The chain employs TRBV3-1 and TRBJ2-5; 8 bases are shared with TRBD2. The CDR3 contains 17 residues. The germline V gene encodes CDR1 LGHDT and CDR2 YNNKEL (reference sequence). After removal of 0 bases from V and 1 base from J, the junction contained 7 bases not matched to a gene. CDR3 DNA: TGTGCCAGCAGCCAAGAACCAGCGGGAGTACGCCAAGAGACCCAGTACTTC. It encodes CASSQEPAGVRQETQYF.

The chain has TRBV7-9 and TRBJ2-1, with D possibly being TRBD2 (6 bases). CDR1 SEHNR and CDR2 FQNEAQ come from the germline V gene (reference sequence). V was pared by 4 bases and J by 4 bases, with 8 bases between. The CDR3 loop spans 13 amino acids. The CDR3 here is CASSSAGYNEQFF. The CDR3 DNA follows: TGTGCCAGCAGCTCGGCGGGATACAATGAGCAGTTCTTC.

The chain recombines TRBV6-5 with TRBJ1-6, with TRBD1 identical over 7 bases. CDR1 is MNHEY and CDR2 is SVGAGI in the germline V gene. J was trimmed by 10 bases and V by 4 bases; bases with no gene match: 4. The CDR3 is 13 amino acids. Here the CDR3 reads CASSSGQRSPLHF. CDR3 DNA: TGTGCCAGCAGTTCGGGACAGAGATCACCCCTCCACTTT.

The V and J genes are TRBV12-3 or TRBV12-4 and TRBJ2-1; the D call may be TRBD1 or TRBD2 (5 bases each). The CDR3 is 14 amino acids. The V and J ends lost 6 bases and 7 bases respectively, with 16 bases between them. The CDR3 DNA is TGTGCCAGCAGCACCCGGGACGGTTGGAATGAGCAGTTCTTC. The encoded protein is CASSTRDGWNEQFF.